This T cell receptor (beta chain) appears in the sequencing data of a study of cytomegalovirus exposure and HLA in healthy donors. In the study overall: Some 85 million unique TCRs, all from HLA-typed donors, were included in an early release of the data.

Only a few counts were recorded for this clone. Its antigen remains unidentified. The CDR3 length is 15 residues. Germline V lookup: CDR1 SGHDN, CDR2 FVKESK. The V and J ends lost 3 bases and 12 bases, in that order; junction bases with no gene match: 13. Amplification used 60 Vbeta primers and 13 Jbeta primers. Profiled with immunoSEQ multiplex PCR; TCRdb holds only in-frame clones, not every one. Among approximately 180,000 clones listed, nearly 80% were seen once. The study's findings and limits: An analysis that was carried out later associated approximately 15,000 TCR beta sequences with HLA alleles at 0.05 false discovery rate. Excluded were some V segments that proved indistinguishable, including TRBV6-2 and TRBV6-3. The authors confirmed in vitro that a few CMV-associated chains were specific for CMV antigens.

This TCR was recovered from a man between 35 and 55 years old in good health and CMV-seropositive. Sequencing was carried out using PBMCs. V gene TRBV14 combines with J gene TRBJ2-4; 8 nucleotides match TRBD1. Here the CDR3 DNA reads TGTGCCAGCAGCCATACGGGACAGGCCAAAAGGGATCAGTACTTC. It yields the protein CASSHTGQAKRDQYF.